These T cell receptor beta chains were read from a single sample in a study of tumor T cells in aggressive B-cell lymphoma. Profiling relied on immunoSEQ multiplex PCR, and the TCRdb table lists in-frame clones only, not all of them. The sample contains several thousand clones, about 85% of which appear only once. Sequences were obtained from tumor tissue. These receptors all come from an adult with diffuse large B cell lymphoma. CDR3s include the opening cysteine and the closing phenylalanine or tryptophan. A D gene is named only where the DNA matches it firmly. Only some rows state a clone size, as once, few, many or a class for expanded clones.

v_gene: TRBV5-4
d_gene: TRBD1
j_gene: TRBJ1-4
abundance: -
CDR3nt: TGTGCCAGCAGCAAACAGGGGGCTAATGAAAAACTGTTTTTT
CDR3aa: CASSKQGANEKLFF

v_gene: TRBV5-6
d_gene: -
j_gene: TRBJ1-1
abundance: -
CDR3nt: TGTGCCAGCAGCTTGGGACAGACAATGAACACTGAAGCTTTCTTT
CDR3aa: CASSLGQTMNTEAFF

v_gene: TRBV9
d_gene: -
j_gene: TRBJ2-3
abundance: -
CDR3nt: TGTGCCAGCAGCTCCCCGGATACGCAGTATTTT
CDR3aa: CASSSPDTQYF

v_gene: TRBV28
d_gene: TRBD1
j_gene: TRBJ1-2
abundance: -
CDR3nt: TGTGCCAGCAGTTCCCCCAGGGGGCGCGATGGCTACACCTTC
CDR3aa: CASSSPRGRDGYTF

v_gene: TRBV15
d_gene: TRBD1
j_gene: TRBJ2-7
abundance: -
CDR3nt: TGTGCCACCAGTAAATATGGGACAGGGGTATATGAGCAGTACTTC
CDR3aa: CATSKYGTGVYEQYF

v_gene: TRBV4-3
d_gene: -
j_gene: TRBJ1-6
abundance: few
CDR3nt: TGCGCCAGCAGCCAAGATGGCGGCACTCGGTATTCACCCCTCCACTTT
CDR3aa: CASSQDGGTRYSPLHF

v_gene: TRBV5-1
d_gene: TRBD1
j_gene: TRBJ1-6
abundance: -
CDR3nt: TGCGCCAGCAGCTCGACAGGGTTGAACAATTCACCCTTCCACTTT
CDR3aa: CASSSTGLNNSPFHF

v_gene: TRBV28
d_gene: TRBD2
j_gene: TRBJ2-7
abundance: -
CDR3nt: TGTGCCAGCAACACGATAGCGGGCGGCTCCTACGAGCAGTACTTC
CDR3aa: CASNTIAGGSYEQYF

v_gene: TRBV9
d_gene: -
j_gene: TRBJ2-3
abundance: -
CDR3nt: TGTGCCAGCAGCGTAGATGCAGGTCAAAGCACAGATACGCAGTATTTT
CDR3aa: CASSVDAGQSTDTQYF

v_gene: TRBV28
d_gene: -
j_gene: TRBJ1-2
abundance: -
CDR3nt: TGTGCCAGCAGTTTAGGCGGCTATGGCTACACCTTC
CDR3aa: CASSLGGYGYTF

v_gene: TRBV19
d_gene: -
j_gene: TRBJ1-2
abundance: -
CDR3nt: TGTGCCAGTAGCCTGGGGGGACCTCGCTATGGCCACACCTTC
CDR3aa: CASSLGGPRYGHTF

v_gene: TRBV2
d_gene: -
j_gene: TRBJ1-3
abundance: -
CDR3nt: TGTGCCAGCAGTGAAGGAGCCTCTGGAAACACCATATATTTT
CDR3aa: CASSEGASGNTIYF

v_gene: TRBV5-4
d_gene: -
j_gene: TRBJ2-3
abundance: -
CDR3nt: TGTGCCAGCAGCTTAATTTTGGGGACTGGTAGCACAGATACGCAGTATTTT
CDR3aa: CASSLILGTGSTDTQYF

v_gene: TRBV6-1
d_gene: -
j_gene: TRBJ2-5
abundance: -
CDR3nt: TGTGCCAGCAGTGAAGGGTGGGGGCGTCAAGAGACCCAGTACTTC
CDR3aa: CASSEGWGRQETQYF

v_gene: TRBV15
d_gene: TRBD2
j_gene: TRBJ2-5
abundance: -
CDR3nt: TGTGCCACCAGCAAAGGGACTAGCGGGGGGGAGACCCAGTACTTC
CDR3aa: CATSKGTSGGETQYF

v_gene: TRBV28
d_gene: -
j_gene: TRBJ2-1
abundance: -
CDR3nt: TGTGCCACGCGACGGGCGGGCTACAATGAGCAGTTCTTC
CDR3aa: CATRRAGYNEQFF

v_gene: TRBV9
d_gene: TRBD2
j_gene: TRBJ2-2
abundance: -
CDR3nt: TGTGCCAGCAGCGGGACTAGCGGGGGAATCACCGGGGAGCTGTCTTTT
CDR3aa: CASSGTSGGITGELSF

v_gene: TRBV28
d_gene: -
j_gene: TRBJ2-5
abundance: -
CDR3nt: TGTGCCAGCACCCCCGTGGGAGGCTGGAGGGAGGCCCAGTACTTC
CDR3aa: CASTPVGGWREAQYF

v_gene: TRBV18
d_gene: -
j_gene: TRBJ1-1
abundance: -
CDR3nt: TGTGCCAGCTCACCCCCCGGGGAGGGGAGCCGTGGTGAAGCTTTCTTT
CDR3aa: CASSPPGEGSRGEAFF

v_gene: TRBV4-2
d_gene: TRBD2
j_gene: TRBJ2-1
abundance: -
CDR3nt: TGTGCCAGCAGCCCTAGCCCGACTAGCGGGAACAACAATGAGCAGTTCTTC
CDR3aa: CASSPSPTSGNNNEQFF

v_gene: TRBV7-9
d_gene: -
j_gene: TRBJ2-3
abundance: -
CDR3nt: TGTGCCAGCAGCCCCAGAGGGAGCTACACAGATACGCAGTATTTT
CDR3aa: CASSPRGSYTDTQYF

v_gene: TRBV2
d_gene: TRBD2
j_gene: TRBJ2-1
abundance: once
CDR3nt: TGTGCCAGCAGTGAACCGGGAGGGAACAATGAGCAGTTCTTC
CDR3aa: CASSEPGGNNEQFF

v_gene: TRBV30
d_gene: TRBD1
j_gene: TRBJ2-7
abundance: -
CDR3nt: TGTGCCTACCGGGACAGGGCCTACGAGCAGTACTTC
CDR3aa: CAYRDRAYEQYF

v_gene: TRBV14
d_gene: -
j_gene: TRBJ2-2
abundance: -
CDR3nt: TGTGCCAGCAGCCAGGCCTACGGAGCCGGGGAGCTGTTTTTT
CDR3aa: CASSQAYGAGELFF

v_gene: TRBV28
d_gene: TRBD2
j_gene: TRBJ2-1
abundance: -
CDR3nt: TGTGCCAGCAGCCAATCCGGGACTAGAGCATACAATGAGCAGTTCTTC
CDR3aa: CASSQSGTRAYNEQFF

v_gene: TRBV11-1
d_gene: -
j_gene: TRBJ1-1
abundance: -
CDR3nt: TGTGCCAGCAGCATTGACAGACGGAACACTGAAGCTTTCTTT
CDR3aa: CASSIDRRNTEAFF

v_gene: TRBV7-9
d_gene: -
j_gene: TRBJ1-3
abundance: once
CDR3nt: TGTGCCAGCAGCAACGGACAGGGAAACACCATATATTTT
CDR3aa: CASSNGQGNTIYF

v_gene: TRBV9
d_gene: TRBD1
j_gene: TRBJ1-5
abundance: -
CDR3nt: TGTGCCAGCAGTGGGGGACAGGGGGGGAATCAGCCCCAGCATTTT
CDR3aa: CASSGGQGGNQPQHF

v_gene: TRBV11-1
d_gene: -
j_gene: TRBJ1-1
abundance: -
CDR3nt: TGTGCCAGCAGGTTAGGAGGGCCGAACACTGAAGCTTTCTTT
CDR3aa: CASRLGGPNTEAFF

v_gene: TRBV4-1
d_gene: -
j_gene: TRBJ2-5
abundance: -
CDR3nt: TGCGCCAGCAGCCAAGATATCTTCCAGGGGGGTGAGACCCAGTACTTC
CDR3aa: CASSQDIFQGGETQYF

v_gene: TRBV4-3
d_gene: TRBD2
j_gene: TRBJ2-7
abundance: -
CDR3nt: TGCGCCAGCAGCGAGATAGCGGGGGGGCGTAACGAGCAGTACTTC
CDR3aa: CASSEIAGGRNEQYF

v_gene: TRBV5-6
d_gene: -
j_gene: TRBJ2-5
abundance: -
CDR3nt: TGTGCCAGCAGCTTGGTCGTCGGGGAGACCCAGTACTTC
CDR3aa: CASSLVVGETQYF

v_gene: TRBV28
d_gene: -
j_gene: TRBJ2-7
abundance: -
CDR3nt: TGTGCCAGCAGGTCCGCGGGTTACGAGCAGTACTTC
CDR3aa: CASRSAGYEQYF

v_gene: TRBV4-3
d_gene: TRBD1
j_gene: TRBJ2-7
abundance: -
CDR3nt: TGCGCCAGCAGCCAAGCTAAGACAGGGGGCGACTACGAGCAGTACTTC
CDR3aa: CASSQAKTGGDYEQYF

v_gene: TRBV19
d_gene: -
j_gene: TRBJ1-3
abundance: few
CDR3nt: TGTGCCAGTAGTATGGACAGATGGCTCTCTGGAAACACCATATATTTT
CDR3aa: CASSMDRWLSGNTIYF

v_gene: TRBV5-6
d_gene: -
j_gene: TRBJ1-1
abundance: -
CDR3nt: TGTGCCAGCAGCCGGGGGAGCACTGAAGCTTTCTTT
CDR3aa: CASSRGSTEAFF

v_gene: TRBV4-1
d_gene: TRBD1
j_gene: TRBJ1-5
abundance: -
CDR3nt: TGCGCCAGCAGCCAAGATGTGACAGGGGTAAGTCAGCCCCAGCATTTT
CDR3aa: CASSQDVTGVSQPQHF

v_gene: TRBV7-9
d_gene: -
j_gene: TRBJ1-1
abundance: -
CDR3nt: TGTGCCAGCAGCTTTTTGGCAGGCCCGAACACTGAAGCTTTCTTT
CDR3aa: CASSFLAGPNTEAFF

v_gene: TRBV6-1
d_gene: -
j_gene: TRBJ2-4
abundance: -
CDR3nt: TGTGCCAGCATGACAGGGAGGGCCAAAAACATTCAGTACTTC
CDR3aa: CASMTGRAKNIQYF

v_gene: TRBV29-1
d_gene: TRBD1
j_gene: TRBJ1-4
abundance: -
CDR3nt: TGCAGCGTCCTTTCCGACAGGGTGGGAGGTGAAAAACTGTTTTTT
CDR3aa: CSVLSDRVGGEKLFF

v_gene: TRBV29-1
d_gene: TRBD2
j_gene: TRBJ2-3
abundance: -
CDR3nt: TGCAGCGTTCCCCCCAGCGGGAGCAGCACAGATACGCAGTATTTT
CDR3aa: CSVPPSGSSTDTQYF